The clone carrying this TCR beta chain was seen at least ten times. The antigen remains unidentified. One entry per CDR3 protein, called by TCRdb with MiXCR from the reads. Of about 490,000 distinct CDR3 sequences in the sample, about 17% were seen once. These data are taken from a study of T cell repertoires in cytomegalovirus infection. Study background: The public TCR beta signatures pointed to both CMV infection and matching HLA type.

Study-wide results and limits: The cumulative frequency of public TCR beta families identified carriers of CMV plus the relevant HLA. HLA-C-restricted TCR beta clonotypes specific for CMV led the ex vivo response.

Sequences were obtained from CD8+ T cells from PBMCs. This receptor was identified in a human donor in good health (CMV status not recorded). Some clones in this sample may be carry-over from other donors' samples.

The CDR3 here is CASSLKRDSHFLAGKLFF. The CDR3 nucleotides read TGTGCCAGCAGCTTAAAAAGGGACAGCCACTTTCTGGCGGGAAAACTGTTTTTT. The chain couples TRBV7-2 to TRBJ1-4, with 7 bases that match TRBD1. V gave up 2 bases and J gave up 10 bases; unmatched junction bases: 19. Germline assignment: CDR1 SGHTA and CDR2 FQGNSA. The CDR3 has 18 residues.